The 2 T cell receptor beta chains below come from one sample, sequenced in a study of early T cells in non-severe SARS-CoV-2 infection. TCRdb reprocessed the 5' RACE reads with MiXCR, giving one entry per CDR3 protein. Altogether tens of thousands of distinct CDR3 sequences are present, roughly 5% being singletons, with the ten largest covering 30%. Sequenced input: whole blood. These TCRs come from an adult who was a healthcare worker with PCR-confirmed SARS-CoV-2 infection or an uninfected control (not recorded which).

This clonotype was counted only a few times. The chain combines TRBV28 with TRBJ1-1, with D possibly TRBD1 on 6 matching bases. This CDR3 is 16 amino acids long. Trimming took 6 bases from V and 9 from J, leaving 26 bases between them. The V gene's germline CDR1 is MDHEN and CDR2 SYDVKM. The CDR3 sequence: CASSSSRGRGKAQAFF. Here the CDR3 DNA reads TGTGCCAGCAGCTCCTCTCGGGGCAGGGGCAAGGCCCAAGCTTTCTTT.

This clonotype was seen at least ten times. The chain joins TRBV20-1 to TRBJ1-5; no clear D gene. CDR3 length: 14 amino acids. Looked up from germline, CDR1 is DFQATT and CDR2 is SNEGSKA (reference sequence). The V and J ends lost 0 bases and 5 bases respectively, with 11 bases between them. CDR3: CSARDTGTHQPQHF. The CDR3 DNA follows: TGCAGTGCTAGAGATACGGGCACCCATCAGCCCCAGCATTTT.